This T cell receptor beta chain was found in a study of T cell responses to AZD1222 COVID-19 vaccine. Sequencing was performed with immunoSEQ multiplex PCR; in TCRdb, only in-frame clones are kept and a portion is missing. This table has fewer than 130,000 clones, 92% appearing once. Germline V CDR1 and CDR2: LNHDA, SQIVND (reference sequence). This CDR3 comprises 13 residues. The V gene end was trimmed by 10 bases and the J gene end by 7 bases; junction bases not matched to a gene: 10. This receptor was taken from an adult who received the AZD1222 COVID-19 vaccine. Sequencing was performed on peripheral blood, taken 28 days after the second AZD1222 dose. This chain connects TRBV19 to TRBJ1-1, with TRBD1 identical over 9 bases. The CDR3 spells CATNRGQMGEAFF. In nucleotides, the CDR3 is TGTGCCACCAACAGGGGGCAAATGGGTGAAGCTTTCTTT.